The 3 T cell receptor beta chains below all came from one sample that was sequenced in a study of T cell clonality in common variable immunodeficiency. Sequencing was performed with immunoSEQ multiplex PCR; in TCRdb, only in-frame clones are kept and a portion is missing. The sample is made up of around 60,000 clones, none counted only once. The sequenced sample consisted of peripheral blood mononuclear cells. Receptor source: a person between 18 and 75 years old in good health.

This clone has a count of ten or more. CDR3 sequence: CASSPNGLAQYTQYF. The sequenced CDR3 bases are TGTGCCAGCTCACCGAACGGACTAGCGCAATATACG. The rearrangement joins TRBV18 to TRBJ2-3; 9 nucleotides line up with TRBD2. The read halts 3 residues ahead of the CDR3 end, with the missing end drawn from the germline J gene. The CDR3 length is 15 residues. Germline CDR1 is KGHSH and CDR2 is LQKENI. Losses at the gene ends were 3 bases for V and 7 bases for J; bases not matched to a gene: 8.

This clone showed up many times. The CDR3 extends 3 residues past the end of the read, so its final part is completed from the germline J gene. V and J are TRBV3-1 (or the pseudogene TRBV3-2) and TRBJ2-7, with 10 bases identical to TRBD2. V dropped 0 bases and J dropped 5; count of bases not matched to a gene: 10. Germline V gene lookup returns CDR1 LGHDT and CDR2 YNNKEL (reference sequence). The CDR3 extends over 17 amino acids. The CDR3 is CASSQDSTLAGVHEQYF. The CDR3 DNA, read in part, is TGTGCCAGCAGCCAAGATTCAACCCTAGCGGGAGTCCACGAG.

Many counts were recorded for this clone. The read falls 3 residues short of the CDR3 end, and the missing part is taken from the germline J gene. The chain combines TRBV18 with TRBJ1-1; D unresolved. Germline loops: CDR1 KGHSH, CDR2 LQKENI. V was cut by 3 bases and J by 4 bases, with 12 bases left in between. The CDR3 contains 14 residues. The CDR3 is CASSPQGPSTEAFF. CDR3 bases read: TGTGCCAGCTCACCTCAAGGGCCCTCCACTGAA.